This T cell receptor (delta chain) derives from a study of gamma-delta T cells after stem cell transplantation. This clone has a handful of counts. TCRdb re-analyzed the RT-PCR reads via CATT. The sample carries 2,000 to 2,500 delta-chain clones, roughly 47% recorded once. In germline, CDR1 is GEAIGNYY, CDR2 EKD. CDR3 length equals 15 residues. The junction had 3 bases not matched to a gene; V was cut back by 0 bases and J by 2 bases. Sequencing was done on a sample of gamma-delta T cells. The receptor was derived from a human donor. It is not recorded whose cells these are; they may come from a transplant donor. The chain employs TRDV2 and TRDJ1; 9 nucleotides line up with TRDD3. The CDR3 bases are TGTGCCTGTGACACCTTGGGGGATAGGACCGATAAACTCATCTTT. As protein: CACDTLGDRTDKLIF.